Each of the 24 T cell receptor beta chains below was sequenced from the same sample in a study of cytomegalovirus exposure and HLA in healthy donors. PCR used 60 Vbeta primers and 13 Jbeta primers. Profiling relied on immunoSEQ multiplex PCR, and the TCRdb table lists in-frame clones only, not all of them. The sample includes about 210,000 clones. Sequences were obtained from PBMCs. These receptors were taken from a woman aged 25 to 39 in good health and CMV-seropositive.

The rearrangement uses TRBV10-3 and TRBJ2-1, with 11 nucleotides matching TRBD1. The CDR3 totals 15 residues. The germline CDR1 and CDR2 sequences are ENHRY and SYGVKD. V lost 6 bases to trimming and J lost 6 bases; unmatched junction nucleotides: 7. The chain's CDR3 is CAIRAAGTGGNEQFF. For the CDR3, the DNA is TGTGCCATCAGGGCTGCCGGGACAGGGGGCAATGAGCAGTTCTTC.

The V and J genes are TRBV6-4 and TRBJ2-2, with 7 bases aligning to TRBD2. CDR3 size: 15 residues. J was trimmed by 6 bases and V by 6 bases; bases with no gene match: 10. CDR1 MRHNA and CDR2 SNTAGT come from the germline V gene. In DNA, the CDR3 is TGTGCCAGCAGATTGGGCGGGAGATCGGCCGGGGAGCTGTTTTTT. Protein sequence: CASRLGGRSAGELFF.

This chain connects TRBV4-2 to TRBJ2-3; 8 nucleotides match TRBD1. The germline V gene encodes CDR1 LGHNA and CDR2 YNFKEQ. The CDR3 loop spans 15 amino acids. J gave up 3 bases and V 3 bases, and 5 bases lay outside the gene matches. CDR3 coding DNA: TGTGCCAGCAGCCAGCTGACAGGGGAAACAGATACGCAGTATTTT. Its translation is CASSQLTGETDTQYF.

The chain combines TRBV6-5 with TRBJ1-3, with D perhaps TRBD1 (6 bases). This CDR3 spans 15 amino acids. Between the trimmed V and J ends, which lost 0 bases and 6 bases, there was a span of 12 bases. The germline CDR1 and CDR2 sequences are MNHEY and SVGAGI. The CDR3 protein is CASSYSGGRENTIYF. The CDR3 DNA reads as TGTGCCAGCAGTTACTCCGGGGGGCGGGAAAACACCATATATTTT.

On this clone: This same CDR3 is encoded by further DNA sequences in the sample. The rearrangement joins TRBV29-1 to TRBJ1-2; tentative D call: TRBD1 (6 bases). The CDR3 contains 13 residues. The V gene's germline CDR1 is SQVTM and CDR2 ANQGSEA. Trimming shortened V by 1 base and J by 7 bases, and 13 bases separated the two germline ends. The CDR3 DNA sequence: TGCAGCGTTGAAGGAGACAGGTCTGCTGGCTACACCTTC. This encodes CSVEGDRSAGYTF.

This rearrangement joins TRBV27 to TRBJ2-5; possibly TRBD2 for D (6 bases). The DNA end is a closer match to TRBJ2-7, so the J assignment may be wrong. CDR1 and CDR2 (germline): MNHEY, SMNVEV (reference sequence). There are 16 residues in the CDR3. The CDR3 region is CASTSSRPGVGYEQYF. CDR3 DNA: TGTGCCAGCACCTCAAGTAGGCCGGGAGTTGGATACGAGCAGTACTTC.

The chain joins TRBV10-3 to TRBJ2-1; 11 positions agree with TRBD2. This CDR3 is built from 20 residues. J lost 9 bases, V lost 6 bases, and 25 bases had no gene match. Per germline, CDR1 ENHRY and CDR2 SYGVKD. In DNA form, the CDR3 reads TGTGCCATCAGCCTAGGACGGTTTAGCGGGAGGGCCGGGGGGGAGGGTGAGCAGTTCTTC. Translation gives CAISLGRFSGRAGGEGEQFF.

The chain links TRBV27 to TRBJ2-3; tentatively, D is TRBD2 (5 bases). Germline V CDR1 and CDR2: MNHEY, SMNVEV (reference sequence). CDR3 length equals 13 residues. The ends were cut back, 8 bases at V and 1 base at J, with 10 bases in the middle. CDR3 in amino acids: CASAGPGTDTQYF. For the CDR3, the DNA is TGTGCCAGCGCGGGTCCGGGCACAGATACGCAGTATTTT.

This rearrangement joins TRBV10-1 to TRBJ2-1, with 11 positions matching TRBD1. V shed 5 bases and J 4 bases; nucleotides not matched to a gene: 4. The CDR3 sequence is 15 residues long. Germline V gene data show CDR1 as WNHNN and CDR2 as SYGVQD (reference sequence). The CDR3, as DNA: TGCGCCAGCAGTTTCGGACAGGGGGCGTACAATGAGCAGTTCTTC. Translating gives CASSFGQGAYNEQFF.

The genes are TRBV7-5 and TRBJ2-5; TRBD2 is the table's D call and was not checked against the DNA. TRBV7-5 is reported as a pseudogene. The length of the CDR3 is 14 residues. The CDR3 DNA sequence: TGTGCCAGAAGCCCCCGACTAGACCAAGAGACCCAGTACTTC. It yields the protein CARSPRLDQETQYF.

The chain employs TRBV6-5 and TRBJ1-2, with D maybe TRBD1 (5 bases). Trimming pared 6 bases from V and 0 bases from J, leaving 14 bases between. From germline, CDR1 is MNHEY and CDR2 SVGAGI. This CDR3 has 15 amino acids. The CDR3, as DNA: TGTGCCAGCAGAAGTACAGGAATCACTAACTATGGCTACACCTTC. Amino acid sequence: CASRSTGITNYGYTF.

The rearrangement joins TRBV5-1 to TRBJ2-3; 8 nucleotides line up with TRBD2. The V gene end was trimmed by 4 bases and the J gene end by 1 base; junction bases not matched to a gene: 2. Germline assignment: CDR1 SGHRS and CDR2 YFSETQ. The CDR3 covers 14 residues. The CDR3 coding sequence is TGCGCCAGCAGCCGGGGGGGACGCACAGATACGCAGTATTTT. Its translation: CASSRGGRTDTQYF.

This sequence joins TRBV19 and TRBJ2-1, with 11 bases matching TRBD2. The germline V gene has CDR1 LNHDA and CDR2 SQIVND (reference sequence). V lost 5 bases to trimming and J lost 8 bases; unmatched junction nucleotides: 11. The CDR3 length is 16 residues. The CDR3 nucleotides read TGTGCCAGTAGTGGCCTAGCGGGGGGCCTGCAGTATGAGCAGTTCTTC. Its translation is CASSGLAGGLQYEQFF.

The chain carries TRBV7-8 and TRBJ2-1; D perhaps matches TRBD2 (6 bases). The CDR3 runs to 13 residues. The V gene's germline CDR1 is SGHVS and CDR2 FQNEAQ. The V gene lost 1 base and the J gene lost 8 bases, with 9 bases spanning the gap. CDR3 amino acids: CASSLGGGDEQFF. For the CDR3, the DNA is TGTGCCAGCAGCTTAGGTGGAGGGGATGAGCAGTTCTTC. The variable domain in full, with the rest retrieved from reference TRBV7-8 and TRBJ2-1, is GAGVSQSPRYKVAKRGQDVALRCDPISGHVSLFWYQQALGQGPEFLTYFQNEAQLDKSGLPSDRFFAERPEGSVSTLKIQRTQQEDSAVYLCASSLGGGDEQFFGPGTRLTVL.

The gene calls are TRBV19 and TRBJ2-4; a weak D match, TRBD1 (6 bases). V was cut by 4 bases and J by 9 bases, with 13 bases left in between. From germline, CDR1 is LNHDA and CDR2 SQIVND (reference sequence). The CDR3 sequence is 13 residues long. CDR3 sequence reads: CASSTPAGAIQYF. DNA of the CDR3: TGTGCCAGTAGTACCCCCGCAGGGGCCATTCAGTACTTC.

The chain is built from TRBV7-2 and TRBJ2-1, with 8 bases identical to TRBD2. Trimming took 2 bases from V and 8 from J; bases not matched to a gene: 8. The germline V gene has CDR1 SGHTA and CDR2 FQGNSA. The CDR3 totals 15 residues. The DNA for the CDR3 is TGTGCCAGCAGCTTACAGCGGGGGCCTAGATATGAGCAGTTCTTC. Translating it yields CASSLQRGPRYEQFF. Together with reference TRBV7-2 and TRBJ2-1, the CDR3 gives the full variable domain: GAGVSQSPSNKVTEKGKDVELRCDPISGHTALYWYRQSLGQGLEFLIYFQGNSAPDKSGLPSDRFSAERTGGSVSTLTIQRTQQEDSAVYLCASSLQRGPRYEQFFGPGTRLTVL.

The V gene is TRBV11-3, the J gene TRBJ1-2; D perhaps matches TRBD1 (6 bases). Looked up from germline, CDR1 is SGHNT and CDR2 is YENEEA. The CDR3 extends over 13 amino acids. The V end lost 5 bases, the J end lost 6 bases, and 13 bases lay between the germline ends. DNA of the CDR3: TGTGCCAGCAGCCAGCGGGGGGCGGATGGCTACACCTTC. Translation: CASSQRGADGYTF.

V and J are TRBV7-6 and TRBJ2-7; D remains ambiguous. Germline assignment: CDR1 SGHVS and CDR2 FNYEAQ. The ends were cut back, 2 bases at V and 5 bases at J, with 4 bases in the middle. This CDR3 comprises 11 residues. CDR3 sequence: CASSLSNEQYF. The CDR3 DNA reads as TGTGCCAGCAGCTTATCCAACGAGCAGTACTTC.

The rearrangement joins TRBV2 to TRBJ1-6, with a possible D match to TRBD1 (6 bases). The CDR3 contains 14 residues. Trimming left V 3 bases short and J 9 bases short, with 12 bases between. Germline assignment: CDR1 SNHLY and CDR2 FYNNEI. CDR3 residues: CASSEERGISPLHF. In nucleotides, the CDR3 is TGTGCCAGCAGTGAGGAGAGGGGGATTTCACCCCTCCACTTT.

V is TRBV7-9 and J is TRBJ2-2, with 9 bases matching TRBD2. The V and J ends lost 7 bases and 0 bases, in that order; junction bases with no gene match: 6. Germline CDR1 is SEHNR and CDR2 is FQNEAQ (reference sequence). This CDR3 region has 16 residues. The CDR3 DNA sequence: TGTGCCAGCACCATGACTAGCGGTACGAACACCGGGGAGCTGTTTTTT. Residues: CASTMTSGTNTGELFF.

The CDR3 DNA is TGTGCCAGCAGCCAATCGGCAGCCCGCGGCGAGCAGTACTTC. It encodes CASSQSAARGEQYF. The V and J genes are TRBV16 and TRBJ2-7; D unclear. CDR3 length: 14 residues. With 0 bases removed from V and 6 bases from J, the gap between germline ends came to 12 bases. Germline CDR1 KGHSY, CDR2 FQNENV.

The rearrangement links TRBV6-6 to TRBJ1-4; D possibly corresponds to TRBD1 (5 bases). CDR3 size: 16 residues. V lost 2 bases and J lost 10, with 20 bases in between. Germline V gives CDR1 MNHNY, CDR2 SVGAGI (reference sequence). The CDR3 bases are TGTGCCAGCAGTTACGGGGGGTCGGCCCTCAAGGGAAAACTGTTTTTT. It encodes CASSYGGSALKGKLFF.

The chain is built from TRBV18 and TRBJ2-3; 7 bases are shared with TRBD2. The CDR3 covers 17 residues. Germline values: CDR1 KGHSH, CDR2 LQKENI. Trimming took 6 bases from V and 4 from J; bases not matched to a gene: 16. The DNA for the CDR3 is TGTGCCAGCTCCGACCGTATGTCGGGCGGGAGAGCAGATACGCAGTATTTT. Translated: CASSDRMSGGRADTQYF.

The rearrangement joins TRBV6-1 to TRBJ1-4; D possibly corresponds to TRBD1 (6 bases). The germline V and J ends were trimmed by 8 bases and 4 bases, with 14 bases remaining between them. CDR1 MNHNS and CDR2 SASEGT come from the germline V gene. The CDR3 totals 14 residues. CDR3 coding DNA: TGTGCCAGCGGAAACAGGGTTATTAATGAAAAACTGTTTTTT. It codes for CASGNRVINEKLFF.